A selection of T cell receptor beta chains follows, all from one sample in a study of read filtering for tumor transcriptome and immune sequencing. Using its own MiXCR run on the reads, TCRdb lists one record per CDR3 protein. The table records about 86,000 distinct CDR3 sequences, roughly an eighth of them present only once. Sequencing was done on a sample of a population of CD138-negative cells sorted from bone marrow. Receptor source: a donor over 35 with multiple myeloma. CDR3s include the opening cysteine and the closing phenylalanine or tryptophan. Each record gives: clone size, J gene, D gene, V gene, CDR3 protein, CDR3 DNA. D genes are given only for firm matches. Size is stated for part of the rows, as once, few or many counts, or as a class when the clone is expanded.

>many|TRBJ2-1|.|TRBV10-1
CASSESGNEQFF
TGCGCCAGCAGTGAGTCAGGGAATGAGCAGTTCTTC
>many|TRBJ2-1|.|TRBV25-1
CASSGSRNEQFF
TGTGCCAGCAGCGGTTCGAGGAATGAGCAGTTCTTC
>many|TRBJ1-1|.|TRBV20-1
CSARGLVFNTEAFF
TGCAGTGCTAGAGGATTGGTGTTTAACACTGAAGCTTTCTTT
>many|TRBJ2-3|.|TRBV7-9
CASSLDGGFLDTQYF
TGTGCCAGCAGCTTAGACGGGGGATTCTTAGATACGCAGTATTTT
>.|TRBJ2-1|TRBD1|TRBV3-1
CASSADRYTNEQFF
TGTGCCAGCAGCGCGGACAGGTACACCAATGAGCAGTTCTTC
>many|TRBJ2-1|TRBD2|TRBV10-3
CAISESSGRARNEQFF
TGTGCCATCAGTGAGTCCAGCGGGAGGGCCCGAAATGAGCAGTTCTTC
>medium-sized|TRBJ2-1|.|TRBV7-2
CASSQGRDHHYNEQFF
TGTGCCAGCAGCCAAGGGCGGGATCACCATTACAATGAGCAGTTCTTC
>many|TRBJ1-1|.|TRBV29-1
CSGGVTRDTEAFF
TGCAGCGGTGGGGTAACTAGGGACACTGAAGCTTTCTTT
>many|TRBJ2-3|TRBD1|TRBV27
CASSLQGAGTDTQYF
TGTGCCAGCAGTCTCCAGGGGGCCGGCACAGATACGCAGTATTTT
>.|TRBJ2-1|TRBD2|TRBV7-2
CASSLFSGSRNNEQFF
TGTGCCAGCAGCTTATTTAGCGGGAGCCGAAACAATGAGCAGTTCTTC
>many|TRBJ1-1|TRBD1|TRBV5-1
CASSLDRGKSEAFF
TGCGCCAGCAGCTTGGACAGGGGAAAGTCTGAAGCTTTCTTT
>many|TRBJ2-7|TRBD2|TRBV28
CASRPPGTSAYEQYF
TGTGCCAGCAGGCCGCCCGGGACTAGCGCCTACGAGCAGTACTTC
>many|TRBJ2-7|TRBD2|TRBV20-1
CSAWTSGFYEQYF
TGCAGTGCTTGGACTAGCGGTTTCTACGAGCAGTACTTC
>many|TRBJ2-1|.|TRBV4-1
CASSLGREWFNEQFF
TGCGCCAGCAGCCTGGGGCGGGAATGGTTCAATGAGCAGTTCTTC
>many|TRBJ2-3|TRBD1|TRBV7-3
CASSSGGQGPTDTQYF
TGTGCCAGCAGCTCAGGGGGACAGGGGCCCACAGATACGCAGTATTTT
>many|TRBJ2-1|.|TRBV2
CASSTDRDNEQFF
TGTGCCAGCAGTACCGACAGAGACAATGAGCAGTTCTTC
>few|TRBJ1-2|.|TRBV2
CASSEGTRGYTF
TGTGCCAGCAGTGAGGGGACCAGAGGCTACACCTTC
>many|TRBJ2-6|.|TRBV12-3/TRBV12-4
CASSPLRGCANVLTF
TGTGCCAGCAGTCCTTTAAGGGGCTGCGCCAACGTCCTGACTTTC
>many|TRBJ2-7|.|TRBV29-1
CSVAPHNPGVSSYEQYF
TGCAGCGTTGCCCCTCACAATCCGGGGGTTAGCTCCTACGAGCAGTACTTC
>many|TRBJ2-1|.|TRBV5-1
CASSFNRENYPPNEQFF
TGCGCCAGCAGCTTCAACAGGGAAAACTATCCTCCCAATGAGCAGTTCTTC
>many|TRBJ2-1|TRBD2|TRBV5-1
CASSSGGTSGRASYNEQFF
TGCGCCAGCAGCTCCGGAGGGACTAGCGGGAGGGCGAGTTACAATGAGCAGTTCTTC
>few|TRBJ2-1|.|TRBV3-1
CASSPRIGRTYNEQFF
TGTGCCAGCAGCCCTCGGATCGGCAGAACCTACAATGAGCAGTTCTTC
>many|TRBJ2-7|TRBD1|TRBV7-2
CASSLGQGNYEQYF
TGTGCCAGCAGCTTAGGACAGGGAAACTACGAGCAGTACTTC
>many|TRBJ1-1|TRBD1|TRBV6-6
CASSSLTGTGTNTEAFF
TGTGCCAGCAGTTCCCTCACCGGGACAGGGACGAACACTGAAGCTTTCTTT
>many|TRBJ2-1|TRBD1|TRBV5-1
CASSWGQGWNEQFF
TGCGCCAGCAGCTGGGGACAGGGCTGGAATGAGCAGTTCTTC
>many|TRBJ2-4|TRBD1|TRBV4-1
CASSSEGAPNIQYF
TGCGCCAGCAGCTCCGAGGGGGCCCCAAACATTCAGTACTTC
>many|TRBJ2-1|TRBD2|TRBV3-1
CASSILAANEQFF
TGTGCCAGCAGTATACTAGCGGCCAATGAGCAGTTCTTC
>.|TRBJ1-1|.|TRBV11-2
CASSLGQSWGAFF
TGTGCCAGCAGCTTAGGACAGTCCTGGGGAGCTTTCTTT
>many|TRBJ2-1|TRBD2|TRBV2
CASSERLAGGNEQFF
TGTGCCAGCAGTGAAAGGCTAGCGGGAGGTAATGAGCAGTTCTTC
>many|TRBJ2-7|.|TRBV11-3
CASSLRIGHYEQYF
TGTGCCAGCAGCTTACGTATAGGGCACTACGAGCAGTACTTC
>many|TRBJ1-5|TRBD1|TRBV14
CASSPDRAQPQHF
TGTGCCAGCAGCCCCGACAGGGCTCAGCCCCAGCATTTT
>many|TRBJ2-7|.|TRBV4-1
CASSQEARANEQYF
TGCGCCAGCAGCCAAGAGGCCAGGGCTAACGAGCAGTACTTC
>many|TRBJ1-2|TRBD1|TRBV12-3/TRBV12-4
CASSLALGQGFGYTF
TGTGCCAGCAGTTTAGCGCTGGGACAGGGTTTTGGCTACACCTTC
>many|TRBJ2-7|TRBD2|TRBV20-1
CSAPRKVAGDEQYF
TGCAGTGCCCCCAGGAAGGTAGCGGGGGACGAGCAGTACTTC
>many|TRBJ2-3|TRBD1|TRBV6-2/TRBV6-3
CASSYAGTGSTDTQYF
TGTGCCAGCAGTTACGCCGGGACAGGGAGCACAGATACGCAGTATTTT
>many|TRBJ1-5|TRBD1|TRBV20-1
CSASGTALSNQPQHF
TGCAGTGCTAGCGGGACAGCGCTTAGCAATCAGCCCCAGCATTTT
>many|TRBJ2-1|.|TRBV18
CASSPGEGNEQFF
TGTGCCAGCTCACCCGGAGAAGGCAATGAGCAGTTCTTC
>many|TRBJ2-3|TRBD1|TRBV20-1
CSARAGDRSTDTQYF
TGCAGTGCTAGAGCGGGGGACAGGAGCACAGATACGCAGTATTTT
>.|TRBJ2-2|.|TRBV7-2
CASSLPSLGGELFF
TGTGCCAGCAGCTTGCCCTCCCTAGGCGGGGAGCTGTTTTTT
>many|TRBJ2-1|TRBD2|TRBV20-1
CSAKRGVAGGNEQFF
TGCAGTGCAAAACGAGGAGTAGCGGGAGGGAATGAGCAGTTCTTC
>many|TRBJ2-2|TRBD2|TRBV3-1
CASSPRTSGRPGGELFF
TGTGCCAGCAGCCCTCGGACTAGCGGCAGGCCCGGCGGGGAGCTGTTTTTT
>.|TRBJ2-2|.|TRBV5-1
CASSLGLQNTGELFF
TGCGCCAGCAGCTTGGGCCTACAGAACACCGGGGAGCTGTTTTTT
>many|TRBJ1-1|TRBD1|TRBV11-3
CASSPGQGAATEAFF
TGTGCCAGCAGCCCAGGACAGGGGGCTGCCACTGAAGCTTTCTTT